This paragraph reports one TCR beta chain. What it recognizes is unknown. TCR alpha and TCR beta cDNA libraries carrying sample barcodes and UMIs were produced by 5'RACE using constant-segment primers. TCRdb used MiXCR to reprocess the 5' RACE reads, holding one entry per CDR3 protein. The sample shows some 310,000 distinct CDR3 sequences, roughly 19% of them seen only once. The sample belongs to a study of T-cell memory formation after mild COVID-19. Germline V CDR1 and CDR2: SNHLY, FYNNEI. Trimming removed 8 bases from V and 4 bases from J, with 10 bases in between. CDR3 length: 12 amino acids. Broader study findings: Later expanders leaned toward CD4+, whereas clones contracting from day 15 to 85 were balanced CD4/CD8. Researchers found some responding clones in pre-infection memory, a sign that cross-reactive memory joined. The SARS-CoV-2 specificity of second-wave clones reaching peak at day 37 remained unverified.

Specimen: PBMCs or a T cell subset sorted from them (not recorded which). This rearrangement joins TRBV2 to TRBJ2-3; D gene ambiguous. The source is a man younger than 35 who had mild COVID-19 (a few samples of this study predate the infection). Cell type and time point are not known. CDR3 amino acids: CASSPFSDTQYF. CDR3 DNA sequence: TGTGCCAGCTCCCCCTTTTCAGATACGCAGTATTTT.